What follows are 7 T cell receptor beta chains derived from one specimen sequenced in a study of T-cell memory formation after mild COVID-19. TCRdb itself ran the 5' RACE reads through MiXCR, one entry per CDR3 protein. The table lists about 180,000 distinct CDR3 sequences, around 20% of them singletons, with roughly 3.8% in the top ten. Sequencing was performed on PBMCs or a T cell subset sorted from them (not recorded which). Receptor source: a young man who had mild COVID-19 (a few samples of this study predate the infection). Cell type and time point are not known.

The chain recombines TRBV2 with TRBJ2-2; 8 bases line up with TRBD1. The CDR3 sequence is 16 residues long. In germline, CDR1 is SNHLY, CDR2 FYNNEI. Trimming at V came to 4 bases and at J to 0 bases, leaving 4 bases not matched to a gene. The CDR3 protein is CASSGPGQANTGELFF. CDR3 DNA sequence: TGTGCCAGCAGTGGGCCGGGACAGGCGAACACCGGGGAGCTGTTTTTT.

This clonotype was seen many times. V and J are TRBV7-8 and TRBJ1-1; D gene ambiguous. CDR3 size: 13 residues. V was cut by 5 bases and J by 1 base, with 8 bases left in between. Germline lookup yields CDR1 SGHVS and CDR2 FQNEAQ. The CDR3 DNA reads TGTGCCAGCAGCAGTTCGAGGAACACTGAAGCTTTCTTT. As protein: CASSSSRNTEAFF.

This clonotype was counted only a few times. The chain combines TRBV11-3 with TRBJ2-1; 7 bases line up with TRBD1. Germline-derived CDR1 and CDR2 are SGHNT and YENEEA. This CDR3 has 15 amino acids. V dropped 1 base and J dropped 4; count of bases not matched to a gene: 4. CDR3 region: CASSLGQGEYNEQFF. DNA for the CDR3: TGTGCCAGCAGCTTAGGACAGGGCGAATACAATGAGCAGTTCTTC.

V usage is TRBV20-1 and J usage is TRBJ2-5, with 8 bases lining up with TRBD1. V was clipped by 4 bases and J by 4 bases; unmatched bases: 5. Germline CDR1 DFQATT, CDR2 SNEGSKA (reference sequence). The CDR3 is made up of 13 amino acids. CDR3 residues: CSAKRQGRETQYF. In nucleotides, the CDR3 is TGCAGTGCTAAACGACAGGGGAGAGAGACCCAGTACTTC.

The chain recombines TRBV20-1 with TRBJ2-3; maybe TRBD2 (5 bases). Per germline, CDR1 DFQATT and CDR2 SNEGSKA (reference sequence). V dropped 6 bases and J dropped 5 bases, with 15 bases sitting between them. This CDR3 comprises 13 residues. The CDR3 is CSAPWAGGDTQYF. The CDR3 nucleotides are TGCAGTGCCCCCTGGGCAGGAGGAGATACGCAGTATTTT.

At least ten counts were recorded for this clonotype. This chain uses TRBV7-9 with TRBJ2-5, with 7 bases fitting TRBD2. J gave up 2 bases and V 3 bases, and 3 bases lay outside the gene matches. The CDR3 runs to 14 residues. CDR1 and CDR2 from the germline V gene are SEHNR and FQNEAQ (reference sequence). Here the CDR3 DNA reads TGTGCCAGCAGCTTCGGCGGGGGACAAGAGACCCAGTACTTC. Residues: CASSFGGGQETQYF.

The table lists this clonotype with many counts. This sequence joins TRBV7-9 and TRBJ2-4; 7 bases are a match to TRBD2. This CDR3 region has 15 residues. J was trimmed by 1 base and V by 5 bases; bases with no gene match: 5. CDR1 is SEHNR, CDR2 FQNEAQ, per germline (reference sequence). The CDR3 spells CASSPGRKAKNIQYF. The CDR3 bases are TGTGCCAGCAGCCCCGGGAGGAAGGCCAAAAACATTCAGTACTTC.